These 4 T cell receptor beta chains came from one sample sequenced in a study of beta chain features in type 1 diabetes listed by TCRdb under 2018. Library construction relied on the immunoSEQ multiplex PCR assay. The entire amount of isolated RNA was reverse transcribed using the High Capacity cDNA Reverse Transcription Kit, so the sequenced TCRB transcripts were expressed ones. Held by TCRdb, this immuneACCESS table contains in-frame sequences only and omits some clones. Under half of the omission traces to an unresolved V gene where checked; the cause of the rest is unknown. This sample comprises some 700,000 clones, 13% of them detected only once. The top ten constitute 0.02% to 0.025% of the sample. Results and caveats for the whole study, not just this receptor: In all four CD4+ subsets, TCRB CDR3 length was moderately but significantly shorter in type 1 diabetes patients.

These receptors are not linked to any known antigen. The specimen sequenced was naive CD4+ T cells from blood. The cell subset or site label corresponds to: true naive CD4+ T cells. The receptors shown here come from a man in his late teens or twenties with type 1 diabetes.

J is TRBJ2-3 and V is TRBV28; TRBD1 matches 11 bases. The CDR3 contains 17 residues. V was pared by 6 bases and J by 5 bases, with 13 bases of the junction left unmatched. CDR1 and CDR2 (germline): MDHEN, SYDVKM. CDR3 in amino acids: CASRKERTGGKIDTQYF. CDR3 in DNA: TGTGCCAGCAGAAAAGAACGGACAGGGGGCAAAATAGATACGCAGTATTTT.

The chain employs TRBV2 and TRBJ2-7; D unresolved. Germline CDR1 and CDR2: SNHLY and FYNNEI. The ends were cut back, 6 bases at V and 2 bases at J, with 8 bases in the middle. The CDR3 spans 12 residues. CDR3 sequence: CASRVETYEQYF. CDR3 in DNA: TGTGCCAGCAGGGTCGAGACCTACGAGCAGTACTTC.

The gene calls are TRBV28 and TRBJ1-1; 8 bases match TRBD1. The trim removed 6 bases at V and 5 bases at J, leaving 5 bases unmatched. Germline V gene lookup returns CDR1 MDHEN and CDR2 SYDVKM. The CDR3 runs 13 residues. CDR3 nucleotide sequence: TGTGCCAGCAGGCGGACAGGGTTTACTGAAGCTTTCTTT. It is translated as CASRRTGFTEAFF.

The chain employs TRBV6-5 and TRBJ1-3; D ambiguous. V was trimmed by 6 bases and J by 1 base, leaving 10 bases between them. The CDR3 contains 14 residues. Germline-derived CDR1 and CDR2 are MNHEY and SVGAGI. The CDR3 sequence: CASRARASGNTIYF. CDR3 sequence (DNA): TGTGCCAGCAGAGCCAGAGCGTCTGGAAACACCATATATTTT.